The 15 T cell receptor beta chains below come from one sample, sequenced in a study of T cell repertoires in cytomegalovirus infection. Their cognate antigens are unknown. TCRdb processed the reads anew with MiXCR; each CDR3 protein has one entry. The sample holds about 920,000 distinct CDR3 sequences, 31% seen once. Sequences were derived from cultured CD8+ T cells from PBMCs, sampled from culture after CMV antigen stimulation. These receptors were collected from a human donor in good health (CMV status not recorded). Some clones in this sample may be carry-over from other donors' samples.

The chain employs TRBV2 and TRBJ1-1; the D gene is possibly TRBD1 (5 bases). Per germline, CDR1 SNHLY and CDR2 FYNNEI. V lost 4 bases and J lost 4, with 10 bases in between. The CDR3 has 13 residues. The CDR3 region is CASSGVGGTEAFF. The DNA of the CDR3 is TGTGCCAGCAGTGGTGTGGGGGGCACTGAAGCTTTCTTT. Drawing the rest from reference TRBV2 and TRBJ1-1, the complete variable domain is EPEVTQTPSHQVTQMGQEVILRCVPISNHLYFYWYRQILGQKVEFLVSFYNNEISEKSEIFDDQFSVERPDGSNFTLKIRSTKLEDSAMYFCASSGVGGTEAFFGQGTRLTVV.

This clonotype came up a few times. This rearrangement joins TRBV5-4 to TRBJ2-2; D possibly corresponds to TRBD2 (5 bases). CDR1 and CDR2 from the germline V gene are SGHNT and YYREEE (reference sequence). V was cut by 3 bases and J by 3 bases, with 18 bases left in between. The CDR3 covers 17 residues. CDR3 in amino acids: CASSYSAGPLYTGELFF. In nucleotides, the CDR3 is TGTGCCAGCAGCTACTCGGCGGGCCCACTGTACACCGGGGAGCTGTTTTTT.

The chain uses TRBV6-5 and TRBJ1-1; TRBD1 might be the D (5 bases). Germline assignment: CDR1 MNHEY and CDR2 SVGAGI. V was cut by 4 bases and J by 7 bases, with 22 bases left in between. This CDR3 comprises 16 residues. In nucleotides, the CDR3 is TGTGCCAGCAGTTTTTGGGATGGGGACGCAGGTTTTGAAGCTTTCTTT. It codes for CASSFWDGDAGFEAFF.

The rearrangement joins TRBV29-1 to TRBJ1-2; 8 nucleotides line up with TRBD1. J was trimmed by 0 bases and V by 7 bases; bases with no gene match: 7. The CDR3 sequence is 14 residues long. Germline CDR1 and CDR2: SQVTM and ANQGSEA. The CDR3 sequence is CSAGGTGPNYGYTF. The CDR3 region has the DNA TGCAGCGCTGGGGGGACAGGTCCTAACTATGGCTACACCTTC.

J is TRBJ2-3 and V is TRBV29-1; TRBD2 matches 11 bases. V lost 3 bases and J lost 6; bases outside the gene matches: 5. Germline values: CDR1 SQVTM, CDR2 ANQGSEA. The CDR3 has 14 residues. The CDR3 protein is CSVDGLAGGDTQYF. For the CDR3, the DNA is TGCAGCGTTGATGGCCTAGCGGGGGGCGATACGCAGTATTTT.

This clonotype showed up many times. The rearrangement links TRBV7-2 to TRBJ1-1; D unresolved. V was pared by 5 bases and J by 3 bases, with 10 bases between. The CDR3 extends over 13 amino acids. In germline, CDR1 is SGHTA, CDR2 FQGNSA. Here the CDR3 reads CASSPRTYTEAFF. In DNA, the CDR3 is TGTGCCAGCAGCCCCCGAACCTACACTGAAGCTTTCTTT.

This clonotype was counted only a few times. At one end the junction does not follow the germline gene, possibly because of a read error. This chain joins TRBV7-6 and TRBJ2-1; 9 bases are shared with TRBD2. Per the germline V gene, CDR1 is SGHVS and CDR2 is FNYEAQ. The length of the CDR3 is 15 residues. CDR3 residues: CASSLVAGDNNEQFF. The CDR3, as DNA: TGTGCTAGCAGCTTAGTAGCGGGGGATAACAATGAGCAGTTCTTC.

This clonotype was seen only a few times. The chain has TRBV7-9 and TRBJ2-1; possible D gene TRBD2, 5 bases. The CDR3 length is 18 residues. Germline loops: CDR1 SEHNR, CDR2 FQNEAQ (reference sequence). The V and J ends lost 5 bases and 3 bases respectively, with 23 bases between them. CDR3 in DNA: TGTGCCAGCAGCACTTCCCTTCTAGGGAGTACGGACTACAATGAGCAGTTCTTC. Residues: CASSTSLLGSTDYNEQFF.

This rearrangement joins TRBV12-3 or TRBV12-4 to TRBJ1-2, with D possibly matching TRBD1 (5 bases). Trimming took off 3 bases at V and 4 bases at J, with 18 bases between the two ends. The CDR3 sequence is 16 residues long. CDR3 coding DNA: TGTGCCAGCAGTTTCTTCCTTTCAGGGAGTCCCTATGGCTACACCTTC. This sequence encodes CASSFFLSGSPYGYTF.

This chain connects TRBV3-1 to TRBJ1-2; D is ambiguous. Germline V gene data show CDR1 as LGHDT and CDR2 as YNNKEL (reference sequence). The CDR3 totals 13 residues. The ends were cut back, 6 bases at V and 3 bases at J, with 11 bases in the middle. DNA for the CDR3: TGTGCCAGCAGGGGTGTCGGTGACTATGGCTACACCTTC. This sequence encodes CASRGVGDYGYTF.

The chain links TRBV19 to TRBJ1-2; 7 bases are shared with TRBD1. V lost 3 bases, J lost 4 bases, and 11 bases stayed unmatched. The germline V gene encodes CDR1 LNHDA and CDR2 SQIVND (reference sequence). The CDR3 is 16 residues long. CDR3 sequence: CASSIPGTDHGYGYTF. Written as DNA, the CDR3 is TGTGCCAGTAGTATTCCCGGGACAGACCATGGCTATGGCTACACCTTC.

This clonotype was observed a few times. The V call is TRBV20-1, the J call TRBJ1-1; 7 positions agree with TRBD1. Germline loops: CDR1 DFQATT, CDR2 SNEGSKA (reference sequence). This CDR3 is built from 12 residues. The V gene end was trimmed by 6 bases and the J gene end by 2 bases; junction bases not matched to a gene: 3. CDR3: CSANRGNTEAFF. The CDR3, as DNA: TGCAGTGCCAACAGGGGCAACACTGAAGCTTTCTTT.

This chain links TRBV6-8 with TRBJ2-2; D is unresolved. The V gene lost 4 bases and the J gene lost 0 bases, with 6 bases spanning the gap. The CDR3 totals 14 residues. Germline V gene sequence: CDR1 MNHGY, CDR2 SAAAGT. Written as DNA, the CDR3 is TGTGCCAGCAGTTCGTACACGAACACCGGGGAGCTGTTTTTT. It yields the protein CASSSYTNTGELFF.

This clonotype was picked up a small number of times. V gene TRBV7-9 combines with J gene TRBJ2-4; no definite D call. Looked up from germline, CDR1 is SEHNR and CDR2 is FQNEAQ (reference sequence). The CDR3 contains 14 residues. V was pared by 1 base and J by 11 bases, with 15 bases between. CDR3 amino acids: CASSLGTEAFVQYF. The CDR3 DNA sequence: TGTGCCAGCAGCTTAGGGACCGAGGCGTTCGTTCAGTACTTC.

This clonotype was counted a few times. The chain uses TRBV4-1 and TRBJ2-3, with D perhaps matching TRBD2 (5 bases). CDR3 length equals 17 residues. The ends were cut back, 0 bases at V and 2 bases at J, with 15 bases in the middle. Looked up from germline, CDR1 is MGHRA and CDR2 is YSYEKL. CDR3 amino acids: CASSQDQGSGNTDTQYF. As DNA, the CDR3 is TGCGCCAGCAGCCAAGATCAAGGCTCGGGAAACACAGATACGCAGTATTTT.